The 23 T cell receptor beta chains below all came from one sample that was sequenced in a study of Graves' ophthalmopathy and Graves' hyperthyroidism. Researchers took RNA transcripts and amplified TCR beta CDR3 regions from them. A first-round RT-PCR used HTBI primers, followed by a second-round multiplex PCR. TCRdb ran MiXCR on the multiplex PCR reads and lists one entry per CDR3 protein. The data contain about 1.2 million distinct CDR3 sequences, around a third of them singletons. What was sequenced was peripheral blood or thyroid tissue (not recorded which). Every receptor here comes from an adult man with Graves' hyperthyroidism.

This clonotype was seen more than once but under ten times. The V and J genes are TRBV2 and TRBJ2-2, with 7 bases aligning to TRBD2. The V gene's germline CDR1 is SNHLY and CDR2 FYNNEI. V lost 6 bases to trimming and J lost 3 bases; unmatched junction nucleotides: 7. The CDR3 has 15 amino acids. CDR3 protein: CASSPQRGHTGELFF. The CDR3 DNA sequence: TGTGCCAGCAGCCCCCAGCGGGGCCACACCGGGGAGCTGTTTTTT.

This clonotype came up many times. The chain carries TRBV12-3 or TRBV12-4 and TRBJ2-5; TRBD1 or TRBD2 may be the D gene (5 bases each). Deletions cut 1 base from V and 9 bases from J, with 9 bases between. The CDR3 runs 12 residues. CDR3: CASSLGDRSQYF. The CDR3 DNA is TGTGCCAGCAGTTTAGGGGACCGGTCCCAGTACTTC.

This clonotype was counted once. The junction differs from germline at one of its ends, possibly a read error. The chain recombines TRBV20-1 with TRBJ2-7; a weak D match, TRBD2 (5 bases). CDR3 length equals 15 residues. Germline assignment: CDR1 DFQATT and CDR2 SNEGSKA (reference sequence). CDR3 nucleotide sequence: TGCAGTACTAGAGAGCCACGCCGCAGTTCCCACGAGCAGTACTTC. Protein product: CSTREPRRSSHEQYF.

The V call is TRBV7-9, the J call TRBJ2-7, with a weak D call TRBD2 (6 bases). V was cut by 5 bases and J by 3 bases, with 20 bases left in between. Germline CDR1 is SEHNR and CDR2 is FQNEAQ (reference sequence). The CDR3 runs 16 residues. Written as DNA, the CDR3 is TGTGCCAGCAGCCCCCCGATCCGGGTGGGGGGCTACGAGCAGTACTTC. Translation: CASSPPIRVGGYEQYF.

This clonotype was seen only a few times. The V gene is TRBV19, the J gene TRBJ1-1; 8 positions agree with TRBD1. Looked up from germline, CDR1 is LNHDA and CDR2 is SQIVND (reference sequence). The length of the CDR3 is 12 residues. CDR3 amino acids: CAGRTGRTEAFF. Written as DNA, the CDR3 is TGTGCTGGTCGGACAGGGCGAACTGAAGCTTTCTTT.

Concerning this clonotype itself: The junction does not match germline at one end; this may be a read error. V and J are TRBV24-1 and TRBJ2-5, with D possibly called TRBD1 or TRBD2 (5 bases each). The CDR3 is 14 residues long. CDR1 and CDR2 from the germline V gene are KGHDR and SFDVKD. CDR3 amino acids: CASSDMRGSETQYF. The CDR3 DNA reads TGTGCCAGCAGTGATATGAGGGGATCAGAGACCCAGTACTTC.

The count of this clonotype is one. At one of its ends the junction is not consistent with the germline gene, which may arise from a read error. V and J are TRBV24-1 and TRBJ1-1, with 8 bases aligning to TRBD1. Germline V gene sequence: CDR1 KGHDR, CDR2 SFDVKD. The CDR3 runs 16 residues. CDR3 amino acids: CASSPRPDRGNTEAFF. CDR3 nucleotides: TGTGCCAGCAGTCCTCGGCCCGACAGGGGAAACACTGAAGCTTTCTTT.

The rearrangement uses TRBV4-2 and TRBJ1-1, with D possibly being TRBD1 (5 bases). Trimming pared 5 bases from V and 7 bases from J, leaving 14 bases between. CDR3 length: 13 amino acids. Germline V gene lookup returns CDR1 LGHNA and CDR2 YNFKEQ. The CDR3: CASSTPGRYEAFF. CDR3 sequence (DNA): TGTGCCAGCAGCACACCGGGGCGGTATGAAGCTTTCTTT.

The CDR3 region has the DNA TGTGCCAGCAGATTTACTAGCGGGAGTGTCGGGGAGCTGTTTTTT. The encoded protein is CASRFTSGSVGELFF. The chain uses TRBV2 and TRBJ2-2, with 11 bases that match TRBD2. This CDR3 contains 15 residues. V shed 6 bases, J shed 7 bases, and the junction held 7 bases outside the gene matches. CDR1 SNHLY and CDR2 FYNNEI come from the germline V gene.

A few counts support this clonotype. The rearrangement joins TRBV2 to TRBJ2-7; 10 nucleotides agree with TRBD2. The V and J ends lost 2 bases and 3 bases, in that order; junction bases with no gene match: 4. The V gene's germline CDR1 is SNHLY and CDR2 FYNNEI. The CDR3 runs to 15 residues. In DNA, the CDR3 is TGTGCCAGCAGTGAATCCCCTAGCGGGGGCTACGAGCAGTACTTC. This translates into CASSESPSGGYEQYF.

The chain employs TRBV25-1 and TRBJ1-5, with unresolved D. Per the germline V gene, CDR1 is MGHDK and CDR2 is SYGVNS. With 6 bases removed from V and 7 bases from J, the gap between germline ends came to 19 bases. The CDR3 has 15 amino acids. CDR3 sequence (DNA): TGTGCCAGCAGCCCCTTCGGGGAATTAGGCCAGCCCCAGCATTTT. Protein sequence: CASSPFGELGQPQHF. Using reference TRBV25-1 and TRBJ1-5 for the parts outside the CDR3, the full variable domain is EADIYQTPRYLVIGTGKKITLECSQTMGHDKMYWYQQDPGMELHLIHYSYGVNSTEKGDLSSESTVSRIRTEHFPLTLESARPSHTSQYLCASSPFGELGQPQHFGDGTRLSIL.

CDR3 in amino acids: CASSPTRGPTGELFF. The CDR3, as DNA: TGTGCCAGCAGCCCGACCAGGGGGCCGACCGGGGAGCTGTTTTTT. V usage is TRBV11-2 and J usage is TRBJ2-2; TRBD1 matches 8 bases. The CDR3 totals 15 residues. Losses at the gene ends were 5 bases for V and 5 bases for J; bases not matched to a gene: 7. Germline V CDR1 and CDR2: SGHAT, FQNNGV.

This clonotype has at least ten counts. The chain is built from TRBV19 and TRBJ2-7; 7 nucleotides agree with TRBD1. V shed 6 bases, J shed 6 bases, and the junction held 17 bases outside the gene matches. The CDR3 consists of 16 residues. The germline CDR1 and CDR2 sequences are LNHDA and SQIVND (reference sequence). The CDR3 sequence: CASRPVGTGVIGEQYF. For the CDR3, the DNA is TGTGCCAGTAGACCGGTGGGTACAGGGGTAATTGGCGAGCAGTACTTC.

Worth noting for this clonotype: Relative to the germline gene, one junction end is altered; a read error may explain this. The chain carries TRBV7-2 and TRBJ2-2, with 11 bases matching TRBD2. CDR3 length equals 12 residues. From germline, CDR1 is SGHTA and CDR2 FQGNSA. DNA for the CDR3: TGTGCCAGCAGCCAAACTAGCGGGGGGCTGTTTTTT. Protein product: CASSQTSGGLFF. Full variable domain (missing parts from reference TRBV7-2 and TRBJ2-2): GAGVSQSPSNKVTEKGKDVELRCDPISGHTALYWYRQSLGQGLEFLIYFQGNSAPDKSGLPSDRFSAERTGGSVSTLTIQRTQQEDSAVYLCASSQTSGGLFFGEGSRLTVL.

The chain is built from TRBV5-1 and TRBJ2-6, with a possible D match to TRBD1 (7 bases). V lost 4 bases, J lost 1 base, and 18 bases lay in between. The CDR3 is 18 amino acids. Germline CDR1 SGHRS, CDR2 YFSETQ. The CDR3 reads CASSGAGRGASGANVLTF. The CDR3 DNA reads TGCGCCAGCAGCGGGGCGGGCAGGGGGGCATCTGGGGCCAACGTCCTGACTTTC.

As for this clonotype: This may stem from a read error, because a much larger clone lies one nucleotide away. This rearrangement joins TRBV7-9 to TRBJ1-1, with 8 nucleotides matching TRBD1. This CDR3 spans 16 amino acids. CDR1 SEHNR and CDR2 FQNEAQ come from the germline V gene (reference sequence). The CDR3 sequence is CVSSLDRVYMNTEAFF. In DNA form, the CDR3 reads TGTGTCAGCAGCCTGGACAGGGTCTACATGAACACTGAAGCTTTCTTT.

The CDR3 bases are TGTGCCAGCAGCATAAACAGGGGGCACGAGACCGGGGAGCTGTTTTTT. Residues: CASSINRGHETGELFF. The chain uses TRBV9 and TRBJ2-2; 9 bases agree with TRBD1. With 4 bases clipped from V and 5 bases from J, the junction kept 9 bases outside the gene matches. Looked up from germline, CDR1 is SGDLS and CDR2 is YYNGEE. The CDR3 runs to 16 residues. Looking up the rest from reference TRBV9 and TRBJ2-2 gives the full variable domain: DSGVTQTPKHLITATGQRVTLRCSPRSGDLSVYWYQQSLDQGLQFLIQYYNGEERAKGNILERFSAQQFPDLHSELNLSSLELGDSALYFCASSINRGHETGELFFGEGSRLTVL.

The chain is built from TRBV9 and TRBJ2-5; 9 bases match TRBD1. The CDR3 sequence is 16 residues long. The J segment lost 2 bases and the V segment lost 0 bases, leaving 5 bases of the junction unmatched. Germline CDR1 SGDLS, CDR2 YYNGEE. CDR3 loop: CASSVAGQGDQETQYF. CDR3 DNA: TGTGCCAGCAGCGTAGCGGGACAGGGAGATCAAGAGACCCAGTACTTC.

The rearrangement joins TRBV5-1 to TRBJ2-2; 7 nucleotides line up with TRBD1. Looked up from germline, CDR1 is SGHRS and CDR2 is YFSETQ. This CDR3 has 17 residues. With V trimmed by 1 base and J by 2 bases, 8 bases remained unmatched. The CDR3 DNA sequence: TGCGCCAGCAGCTTGAATTTTGGGACAGCCAACACCGGGGAGCTGTTTTTT. It yields the protein CASSLNFGTANTGELFF.

On this clonotype itself: The CDR3 does not close with the conserved phenylalanine or tryptophan, likely indicating a read error. This chain joins TRBV7-2 and TRBJ2-5, with D possibly being TRBD1 (5 bases). The CDR3 runs to 13 residues. Germline values: CDR1 SGHTA, CDR2 FQGNSA. The V and J ends lost 5 bases and 1 base respectively, with 8 bases between them. The CDR3 DNA reads as TGTGCCAGCAGCCGACAGATCCAAGAGACCCAGTACCTC. Protein: CASSRQIQETQYL.

This clonotype was recorded a few times. The gene calls are TRBV29-1 and TRBJ2-5; tentatively, D is TRBD2 (5 bases). From germline, CDR1 is SQVTM and CDR2 ANQGSEA. The CDR3 totals 12 residues. Trimming removed 7 bases at V and 5 bases at J, with 14 bases between. Here the CDR3 reads CSATSGLETQYF. CDR3 coding DNA: TGCAGCGCCACGTCGGGGTTGGAGACCCAGTACTTC.

In this sample, this clonotype turned up many times. This rearrangement joins TRBV11-2 to TRBJ2-2; D might be TRBD1 (6 bases). Germline lookup yields CDR1 SGHAT and CDR2 FQNNGV. The CDR3 sequence is 16 residues long. V lost 3 bases to trimming and J lost 2 bases, with 13 bases between them. CDR3 coding DNA: TGTGCCAGCAGCTTGGTAGCAGGGGACAACACCGGGGAGCTGTTTTTT. This translates into CASSLVAGDNTGELFF.

This clonotype was seen ten or more times. The gene calls are TRBV11-2 and TRBJ2-5, with D possibly called TRBD1 or TRBD2 (5 bases each). Germline V gene lookup returns CDR1 SGHAT and CDR2 FQNNGV. V was cut by 5 bases and J by 7 bases, with 23 bases left in between. The CDR3 runs 16 residues. The CDR3 spells CASSTPRRPAQGTQYF. CDR3 bases: TGTGCCAGCAGCACCCCCCGGAGGCCGGCGCAGGGGACCCAGTACTTC.